Each of the 13 T cell receptor beta chains below was sequenced from the same sample in a study of cytomegalovirus exposure and HLA in healthy donors. A multiplex PCR was run with 60 Vbeta primers and 13 Jbeta primers. The assay was immunoSEQ multiplex PCR, and TCRdb's table has in-frame clones only and misses some. The table for this sample gives 150,000 or so clones. Sequencing was done on a sample of PBMCs. The receptors were sampled from a woman aged 18-29 years in good health and CMV-seronegative.

V gene TRBV4-2 combines with J gene TRBJ2-1, with 8 bases identical to TRBD1. This CDR3 has 15 residues. The J segment lost 4 bases and the V segment lost 4 bases, leaving 6 bases of the junction unmatched. Germline V gene sequence: CDR1 LGHNA, CDR2 YNFKEQ. The CDR3 is CASSRKDRDYNEQFF. The CDR3 coding sequence is TGTGCCAGCAGCCGGAAGGACAGGGATTACAATGAGCAGTTCTTC.

This chain joins TRBV2 and TRBJ1-5; tentative D call: TRBD1 (6 bases). Trimming took off 2 bases at V and 0 bases at J, with 8 bases between the two ends. Germline CDR1 SNHLY, CDR2 FYNNEI. This CDR3 comprises 15 residues. The CDR3 nucleotides are TGTGCCAGCAGTGAAACAGGGCTTAGCAATCAGCCCCAGCATTTT. This encodes CASSETGLSNQPQHF.

V gene TRBV7-9 combines with J gene TRBJ2-6; 9 nucleotides line up with TRBD1. The CDR3 totals 17 residues. CDR1 and CDR2 (germline): SEHNR, FQNEAQ (reference sequence). V gave up 6 bases and J gave up 1 base; unmatched junction bases: 7. The CDR3 DNA sequence: TGTGCCAGCAGGATCGGACAGGGGAGTTCTGGGGCCAACGTCCTGACTTTC. It encodes CASRIGQGSSGANVLTF.

The chain links TRBV28 to TRBJ2-7; TRBD2 aligns across 12 bases. This CDR3 region has 13 residues. The trim removed 7 bases at V and 5 bases at J, leaving 3 bases unmatched. The germline gives CDR1 MDHEN, CDR2 SYDVKM. This CDR3 reads CASTGLAGNEQYV. The CDR3 DNA is TGTGCCAGCACGGGACTAGCGGGTAACGAGCAGTACGTC.

This sequence joins TRBV19 and TRBJ1-3, with D possibly matching TRBD1 (5 bases). Trimming removed 3 bases at V and 10 bases at J, with 13 bases between. Germline V lookup: CDR1 LNHDA, CDR2 SQIVND (reference sequence). This CDR3 is 13 amino acids long. The CDR3 spells CASSMVTGETIYF. The DNA of the CDR3 is TGTGCCAGTAGTATGGTGACGGGGGAGACCATATATTTT.

The chain links TRBV4-1 to TRBJ2-1; 8 nucleotides align to TRBD2. This CDR3 comprises 17 residues. Germline V lookup: CDR1 MGHRA, CDR2 YSYEKL. With 1 base clipped from V and 8 bases from J, the junction kept 13 bases outside the gene matches. The CDR3 bases are TGCGCCAGCAGCCAAGGTCCCACTAGCGGTTACTTAGATGAGCAGTTCTTC. Amino acids: CASSQGPTSGYLDEQFF.

The V and J genes are TRBV29-1 and TRBJ2-4, with TRBD2 matching over 11 bases. V shed 7 bases, J shed 6 bases, and the junction held 5 bases outside the gene matches. CDR1 is SQVTM and CDR2 is ANQGSEA in the germline V gene. CDR3 length: 13 residues. The CDR3 DNA sequence: TGCAGCGCCGAGGGACTAGCGGCAAACATTCAGTACTTC. Amino acid sequence: CSAEGLAANIQYF.

This chain joins TRBV30 and TRBJ1-6, with a tentative D call TRBD1 (5 bases). The CDR3 totals 17 residues. V was clipped by 4 bases and J by 0 bases, with 16 bases between them. Germline-derived CDR1 and CDR2 are GTSNPN and SVGIG (reference sequence). CDR3: CAWTGGDPSSYNSPLHF. The CDR3 region has the DNA TGTGCCTGGACTGGGGGGGACCCGAGCTCCTATAATTCACCCCTCCACTTT.

The chain uses TRBV19 and TRBJ1-5; D gene uncertain. This CDR3 contains 15 residues. Trimming cost V 5 bases and J 6 bases, with 17 bases left between them. The germline V gene encodes CDR1 LNHDA and CDR2 SQIVND (reference sequence). The CDR3 region has the DNA TGTGCCAGTAGTCCGGGGTTGGGGATTTCTCAGCCCCAGCATTTT. The encoded protein is CASSPGLGISQPQHF.

This chain links TRBV5-4 with TRBJ1-2; D is undetermined. Trimming cost V 6 bases and J 8 bases, with 17 bases left between them. This CDR3 region has 13 residues. Germline-derived CDR1 and CDR2 are SGHNT and YYREEE (reference sequence). The CDR3 bases are TGTGCCAGCACCAACTATGCCATCTGGGGCTACACCTTC. Its translation: CASTNYAIWGYTF.

This rearrangement joins TRBV4-2 to TRBJ1-5; D gene ambiguous. From germline, CDR1 is LGHNA and CDR2 YNFKEQ. The CDR3 covers 14 residues. The germline V and J ends were trimmed by 1 base and 4 bases, with 8 bases remaining between them. The CDR3 bases are TGTGCCAGCAGCCAAGGTAAGAGTAATCAGCCCCAGCATTTT. Residues: CASSQGKSNQPQHF.

CDR3 sequence: CSVLFPGAGQGTEAFF. Here the CDR3 DNA reads TGCAGCGTTCTCTTTCCGGGAGCGGGACAGGGGACTGAAGCTTTCTTT. The chain employs TRBV29-1 and TRBJ1-1; 10 nucleotides line up with TRBD1. From germline, CDR1 is SQVTM and CDR2 ANQGSEA. The V segment lost 5 bases and the J segment 5 bases; nucleotides outside the gene matches: 14. CDR3 length: 16 amino acids.

The CDR3 spells CASSEPTGLVANVLTF. CDR3 DNA: TGTGCCAGCAGTGAACCTACAGGGTTGGTGGCCAACGTCCTGACTTTC. The V and J genes are TRBV2 and TRBJ2-6, with D perhaps TRBD1 (6 bases). The CDR3 runs to 16 residues. The germline V gene has CDR1 SNHLY and CDR2 FYNNEI. V was pared by 2 bases and J by 6 bases, with 14 bases between.